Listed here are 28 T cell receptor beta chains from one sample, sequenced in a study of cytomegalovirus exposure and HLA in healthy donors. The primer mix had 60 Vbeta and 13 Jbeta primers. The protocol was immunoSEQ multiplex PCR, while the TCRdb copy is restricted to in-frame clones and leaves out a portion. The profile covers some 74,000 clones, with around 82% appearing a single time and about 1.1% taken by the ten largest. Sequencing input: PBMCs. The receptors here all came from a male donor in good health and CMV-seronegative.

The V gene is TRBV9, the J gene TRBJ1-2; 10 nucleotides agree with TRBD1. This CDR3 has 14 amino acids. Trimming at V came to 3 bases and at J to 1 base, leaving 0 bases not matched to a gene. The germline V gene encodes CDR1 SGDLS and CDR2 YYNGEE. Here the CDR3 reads CASSGTGGNYGYTF. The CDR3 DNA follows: TGTGCCAGCAGCGGGACAGGGGGTAACTATGGCTACACCTTC.

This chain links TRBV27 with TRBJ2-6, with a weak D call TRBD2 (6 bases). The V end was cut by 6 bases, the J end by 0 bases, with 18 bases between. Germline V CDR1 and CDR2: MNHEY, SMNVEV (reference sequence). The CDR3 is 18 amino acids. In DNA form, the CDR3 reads TGTGCCAGCAGCCGCACTAGCTCCTCCCTCTCTGGGGCCAACGTCCTGACTTTC. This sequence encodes CASSRTSSSLSGANVLTF.

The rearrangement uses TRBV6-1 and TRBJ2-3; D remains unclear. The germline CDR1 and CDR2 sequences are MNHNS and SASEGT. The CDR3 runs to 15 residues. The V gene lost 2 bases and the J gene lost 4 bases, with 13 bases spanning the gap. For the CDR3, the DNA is TGTGCCAGCAGTGAACCCTCACGAGAGGCAGATACGCAGTATTTT. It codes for CASSEPSREADTQYF.

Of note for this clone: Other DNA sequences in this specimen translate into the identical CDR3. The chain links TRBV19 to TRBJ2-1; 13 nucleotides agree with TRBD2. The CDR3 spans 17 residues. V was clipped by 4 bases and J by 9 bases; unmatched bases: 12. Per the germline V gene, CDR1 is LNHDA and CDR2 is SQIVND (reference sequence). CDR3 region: CASSTGLAGPRGVEQFF. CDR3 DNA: TGTGCCAGTAGTACGGGACTAGCGGGGCCCCGGGGTGTTGAGCAGTTCTTC.

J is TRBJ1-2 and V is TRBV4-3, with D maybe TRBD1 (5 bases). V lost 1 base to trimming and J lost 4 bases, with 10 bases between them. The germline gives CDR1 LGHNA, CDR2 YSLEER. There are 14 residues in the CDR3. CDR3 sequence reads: CASSQATDIYGYTF. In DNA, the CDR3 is TGCGCCAGCAGCCAAGCGACAGACATCTATGGCTACACCTTC.

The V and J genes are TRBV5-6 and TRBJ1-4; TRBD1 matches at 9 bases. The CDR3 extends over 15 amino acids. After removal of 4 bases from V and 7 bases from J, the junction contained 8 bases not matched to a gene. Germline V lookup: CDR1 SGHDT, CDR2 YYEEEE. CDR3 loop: CASSNTGGGSEKLFF. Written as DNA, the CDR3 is TGTGCCAGCAGCAACACAGGGGGCGGGAGTGAAAAACTGTTTTTT.

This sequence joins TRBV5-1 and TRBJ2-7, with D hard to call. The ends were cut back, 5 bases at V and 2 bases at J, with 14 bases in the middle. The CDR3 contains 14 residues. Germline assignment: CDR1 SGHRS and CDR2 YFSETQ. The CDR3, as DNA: TGCGCCAGCAGGTTCCGGTTCGGTCCCTACGAGCAGTACTTC. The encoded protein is CASRFRFGPYEQYF.

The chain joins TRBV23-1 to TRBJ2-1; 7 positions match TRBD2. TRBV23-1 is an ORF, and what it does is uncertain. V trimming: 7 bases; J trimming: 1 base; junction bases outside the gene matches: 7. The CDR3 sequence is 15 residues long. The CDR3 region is CASTLAEVSYNEQFF. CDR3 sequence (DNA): TGCGCCAGCACCCTAGCGGAGGTATCCTACAATGAGCAGTTCTTC.

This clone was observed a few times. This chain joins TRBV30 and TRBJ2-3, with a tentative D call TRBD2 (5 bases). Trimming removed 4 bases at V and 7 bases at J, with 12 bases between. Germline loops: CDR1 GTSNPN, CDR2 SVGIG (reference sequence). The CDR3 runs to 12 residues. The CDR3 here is CAWTEGIYTQYF. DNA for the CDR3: TGTGCCTGGACCGAGGGAATATATACGCAGTATTTT.

CDR3 loop: CASSDGGQGGDTQYF. CDR3 nucleotides: TGTGCCAGCAGTGATGGGGGACAGGGTGGAGATACGCAGTATTTT. This chain links TRBV6-4 with TRBJ2-3; 9 nucleotides align to TRBD1. CDR1 is MRHNA, CDR2 SNTAGT, per germline. The V segment lost 3 bases and the J segment 5 bases; nucleotides outside the gene matches: 6. The CDR3 is made up of 15 amino acids.

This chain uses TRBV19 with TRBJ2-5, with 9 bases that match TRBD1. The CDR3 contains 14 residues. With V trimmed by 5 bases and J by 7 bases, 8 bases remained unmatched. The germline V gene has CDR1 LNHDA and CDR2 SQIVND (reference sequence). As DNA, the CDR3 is TGTGCCAGTAGTTCACGACAGGGGGTTGGGACCCAGTACTTC. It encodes CASSSRQGVGTQYF.

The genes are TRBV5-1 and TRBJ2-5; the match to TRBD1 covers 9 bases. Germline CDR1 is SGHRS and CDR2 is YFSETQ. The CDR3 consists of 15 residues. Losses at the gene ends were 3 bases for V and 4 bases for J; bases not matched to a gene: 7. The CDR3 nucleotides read TGCGCCAGCAGCTATAGGACAGGGGTAAGAGAGACCCAGTACTTC. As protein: CASSYRTGVRETQYF.

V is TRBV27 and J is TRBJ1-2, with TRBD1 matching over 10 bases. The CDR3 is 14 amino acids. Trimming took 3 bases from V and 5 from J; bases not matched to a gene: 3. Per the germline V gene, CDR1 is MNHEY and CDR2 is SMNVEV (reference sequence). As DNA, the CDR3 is TGTGCCAGCAGTTTGGGACAGGGGACGTATGGCTACACCTTC. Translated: CASSLGQGTYGYTF.

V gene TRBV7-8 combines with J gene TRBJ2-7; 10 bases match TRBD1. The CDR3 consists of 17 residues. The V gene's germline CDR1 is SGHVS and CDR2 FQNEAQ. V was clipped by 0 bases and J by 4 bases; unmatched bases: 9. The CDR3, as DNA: TGTGCCAGCAGCTTAGCGGGACAGGGGATTACTAGGTACGAGCAGTACTTC. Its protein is CASSLAGQGITRYEQYF.

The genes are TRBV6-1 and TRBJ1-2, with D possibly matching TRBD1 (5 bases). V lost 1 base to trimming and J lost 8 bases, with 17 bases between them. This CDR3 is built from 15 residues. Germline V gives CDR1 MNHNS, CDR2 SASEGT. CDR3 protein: CASSEVPTAGRGYTF. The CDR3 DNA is TGTGCCAGCAGTGAAGTACCAACGGCAGGGCGAGGCTACACCTTC.

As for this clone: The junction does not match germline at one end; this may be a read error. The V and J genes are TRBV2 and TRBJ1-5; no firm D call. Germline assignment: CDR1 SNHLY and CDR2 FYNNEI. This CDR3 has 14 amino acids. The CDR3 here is CASSWTEAGQPQNF. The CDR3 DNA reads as TGTGCCAGCAGTTGGACCGAGGCGGGTCAGCCCCAGAATTTT.

CDR3 region: CASSLGALALNTEAFF. Here the CDR3 DNA reads TGTGCCAGCAGCTTGGGAGCGTTGGCCTTGAACACTGAAGCTTTCTTT. The rearrangement joins TRBV5-4 to TRBJ1-1; no firm D call. Trimming stripped 0 bases from V and 0 bases from J, with 12 bases between. The germline CDR1 and CDR2 sequences are SGHNT and YYREEE (reference sequence). The CDR3 contains 16 residues. The complete variable domain, with remaining parts taken from reference TRBV5-4 and TRBJ1-1, reads ETGVTQSPTHLIKTRGQQVTLRCSSQSGHNTVSWYQQALGQGPQFIFQYYREEENGRGNFPPRFSGLQFPNYSSELNVNALELDDSALYLCASSLGALALNTEAFFGQGTRLTVV.

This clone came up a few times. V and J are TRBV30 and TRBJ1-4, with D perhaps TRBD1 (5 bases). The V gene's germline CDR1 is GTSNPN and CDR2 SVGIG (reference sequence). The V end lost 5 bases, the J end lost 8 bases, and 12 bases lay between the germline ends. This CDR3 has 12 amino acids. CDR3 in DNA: TGTGCCTGGGGAGGGGCGGGGGAAAAACTGTTTTTT. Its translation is CAWGGAGEKLFF.

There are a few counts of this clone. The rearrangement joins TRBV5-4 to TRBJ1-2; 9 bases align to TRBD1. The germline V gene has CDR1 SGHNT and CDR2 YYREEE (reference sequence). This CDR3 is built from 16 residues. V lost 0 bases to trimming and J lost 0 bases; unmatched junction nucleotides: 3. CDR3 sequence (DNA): TGTGCCAGCAGCTTGGCCGGGACAGGGTCTAACTATGGCTACACCTTC. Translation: CASSLAGTGSNYGYTF.

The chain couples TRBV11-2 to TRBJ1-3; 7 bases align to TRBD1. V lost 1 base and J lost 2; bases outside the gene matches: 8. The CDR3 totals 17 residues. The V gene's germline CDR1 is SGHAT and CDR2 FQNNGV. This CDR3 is CASSLGQGESAGNTIYF. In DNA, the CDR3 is TGTGCCAGCAGCTTAGGGCAGGGGGAATCGGCTGGAAACACCATATATTTT. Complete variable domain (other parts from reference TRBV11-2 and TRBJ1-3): EAGVAQSPRYKIIEKRQSVAFWCNPISGHATLYWYQQILGQGPKLLIQFQNNGVVDDSQLPKDRFSAERLKGVDSTLKIQPAKLEDSAVYLCASSLGQGESAGNTIYFGEGSWLTVV.

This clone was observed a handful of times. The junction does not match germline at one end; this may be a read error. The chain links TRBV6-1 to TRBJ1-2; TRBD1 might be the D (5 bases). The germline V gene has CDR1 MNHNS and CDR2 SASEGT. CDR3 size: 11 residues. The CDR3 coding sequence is TGTGCCAGCTCGACAGTCTATGGCTACCCCTTC. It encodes CASSTVYGYPF.

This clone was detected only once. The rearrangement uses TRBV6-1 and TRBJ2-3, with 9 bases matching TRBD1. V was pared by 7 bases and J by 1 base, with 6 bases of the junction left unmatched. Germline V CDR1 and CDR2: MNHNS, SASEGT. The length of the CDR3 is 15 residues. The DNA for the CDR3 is TGTGCCAGCACCCAACAGGGGGCGGGCACAGATACGCAGTATTTT. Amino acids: CASTQQGAGTDTQYF.

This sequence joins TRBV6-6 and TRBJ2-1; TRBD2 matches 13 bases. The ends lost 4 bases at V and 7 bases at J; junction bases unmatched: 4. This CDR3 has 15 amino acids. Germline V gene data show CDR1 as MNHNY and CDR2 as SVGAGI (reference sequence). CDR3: CASSWGLAGNNEQFF. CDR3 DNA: TGTGCCAGCAGTTGGGGACTAGCGGGAAATAATGAGCAGTTCTTC.

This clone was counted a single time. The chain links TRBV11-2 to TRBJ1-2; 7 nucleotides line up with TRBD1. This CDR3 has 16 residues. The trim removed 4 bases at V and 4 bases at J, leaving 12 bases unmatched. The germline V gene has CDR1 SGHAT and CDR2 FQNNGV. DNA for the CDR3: TGTGCCAGCAGCTCAGTCCTGGGACAGCCAACCTATGGCTACACCTTC. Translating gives CASSSVLGQPTYGYTF.

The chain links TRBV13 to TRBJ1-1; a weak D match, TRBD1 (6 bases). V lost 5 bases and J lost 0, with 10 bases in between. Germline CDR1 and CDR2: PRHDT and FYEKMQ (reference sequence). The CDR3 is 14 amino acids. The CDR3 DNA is TGTGCCAGCAGCGACCGGACAGTGAACACTGAAGCTTTCTTT. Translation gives CASSDRTVNTEAFF.

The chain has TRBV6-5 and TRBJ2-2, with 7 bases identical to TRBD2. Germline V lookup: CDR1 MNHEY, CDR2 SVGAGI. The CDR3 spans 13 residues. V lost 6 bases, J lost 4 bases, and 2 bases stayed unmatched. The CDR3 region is CASRGRVTGELFF. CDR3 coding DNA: TGTGCCAGCAGGGGGAGGGTCACCGGGGAGCTGTTTTTT.

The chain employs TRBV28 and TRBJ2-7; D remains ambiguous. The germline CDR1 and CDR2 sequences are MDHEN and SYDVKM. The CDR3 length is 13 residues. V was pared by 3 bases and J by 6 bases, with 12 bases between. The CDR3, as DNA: TGTGCCAGCAGTTTTAACGTCCCGCGCGAGCAGTACTTC. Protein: CASSFNVPREQYF.

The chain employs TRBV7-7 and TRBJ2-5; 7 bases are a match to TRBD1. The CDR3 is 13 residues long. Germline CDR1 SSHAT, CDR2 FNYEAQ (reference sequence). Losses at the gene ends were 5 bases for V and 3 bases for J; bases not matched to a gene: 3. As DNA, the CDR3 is TGTGCCAGCAGCCGGGACAGCGAAGAGACCCAGTACTTC. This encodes CASSRDSEETQYF.